Here is one TCR beta chain with its context. At one boundary the junction diverges from the germline segment, which might be a read error. Other DNA variants within this sample encode the same CDR3. These data originate in a study of T cell changes during pregnancy in multiple sclerosis. From germline, CDR1 is WSHSY and CDR2 SAAADI. The CDR3 spans 16 residues. The data were produced by immunoSEQ multiplex PCR, yet TCRdb's version contains in-frame clones alone and is incomplete. Counted here are some 99,000 clones, roughly nine tenths occurring once; the ten biggest clones make up roughly 2%. The sequencing here drew on peripheral blood, taken after pregnancy. The source is a female donor in good health, enrolled as a control in a pregnancy study. This chain uses TRBV10-2 with TRBJ1-5; perhaps TRBD1 as D (6 bases). Written as DNA, the CDR3 is TGCGCCAGCAGTGATCCCTCGGACAGCACGTATCAGCCTCAGCATTTT. Translation: CASSDPSDSTYQPQHF.